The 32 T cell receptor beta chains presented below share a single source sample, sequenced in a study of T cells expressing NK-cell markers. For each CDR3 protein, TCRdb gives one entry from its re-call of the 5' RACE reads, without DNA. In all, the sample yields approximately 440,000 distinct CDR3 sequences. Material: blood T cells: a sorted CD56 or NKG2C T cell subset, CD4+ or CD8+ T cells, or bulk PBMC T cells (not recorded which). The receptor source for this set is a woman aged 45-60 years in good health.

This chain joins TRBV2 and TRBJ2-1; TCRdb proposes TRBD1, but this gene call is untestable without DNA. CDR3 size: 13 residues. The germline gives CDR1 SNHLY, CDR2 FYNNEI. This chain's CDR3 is CASSGQVGDEQFF.

CDR3 protein: CASSLLAGAATGELFF. The J gene is TRBJ2-2, the V gene TRBV5-5; TCRdb lists TRBD2, though no DNA is available to test this call. The CDR3 length is 16 residues. The V gene's germline CDR1 is SGHKS and CDR2 YYEKEE (reference sequence).

The CDR3 is CASSPRGGLLEETQYF. This chain joins TRBV5-1 and TRBJ2-5; TCRdb returns TRBD2, unconfirmable since there is no DNA. CDR1 and CDR2 from the germline V gene are SGHRS and YFSETQ. The CDR3 runs to 16 residues.

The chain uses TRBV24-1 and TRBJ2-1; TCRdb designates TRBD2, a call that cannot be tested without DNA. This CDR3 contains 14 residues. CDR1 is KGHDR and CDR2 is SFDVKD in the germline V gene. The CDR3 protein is CATSIPSGNNEQFF.

The CDR3 protein is CASSRDRGRSTDTQYF. The gene calls are TRBV6-5 and TRBJ2-3; checking the TCRdb D call of TRBD1 is not possible without DNA. The length of the CDR3 is 16 residues. Germline CDR1 reads MNHEY; CDR2 reads SVGAGI.

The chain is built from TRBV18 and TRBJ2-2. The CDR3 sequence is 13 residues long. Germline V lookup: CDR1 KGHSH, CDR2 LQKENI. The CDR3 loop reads CASSAARTGELFF.

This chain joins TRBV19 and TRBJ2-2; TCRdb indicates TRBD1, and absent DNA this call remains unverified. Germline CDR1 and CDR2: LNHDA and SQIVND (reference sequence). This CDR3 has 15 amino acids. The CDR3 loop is CASRDDPGGREELFF.

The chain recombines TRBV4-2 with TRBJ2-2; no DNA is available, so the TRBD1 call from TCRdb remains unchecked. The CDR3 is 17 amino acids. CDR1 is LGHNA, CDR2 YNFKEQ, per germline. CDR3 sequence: CASSQDRILVGAGELFF.

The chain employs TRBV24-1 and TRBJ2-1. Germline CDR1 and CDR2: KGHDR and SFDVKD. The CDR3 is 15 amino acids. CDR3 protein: CATSDAASSYNEQFF.

CDR3 in amino acids: CASQIGAYTEAFF. The chain combines TRBV18 with TRBJ1-1; TCRdb reports TRBD1, a call that lacks DNA to check it against. The CDR3 loop spans 13 amino acids. Germline CDR1 reads KGHSH; CDR2 reads LQKENI. Complete variable domain (other parts from reference TRBV18 and TRBJ1-1): NAGVMQNPRHLVRRRGQEARLRCSPMKGHSHVYWYRQLPEEGLKFMVYLQKENIIDESGMPKERFSAEFPKEGPSILRIQQVVRGDSAAYFCASQIGAYTEAFFGQGTRLTVV.

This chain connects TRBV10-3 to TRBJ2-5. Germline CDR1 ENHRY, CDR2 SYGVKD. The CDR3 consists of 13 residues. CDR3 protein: CAISVGRIETQYF.

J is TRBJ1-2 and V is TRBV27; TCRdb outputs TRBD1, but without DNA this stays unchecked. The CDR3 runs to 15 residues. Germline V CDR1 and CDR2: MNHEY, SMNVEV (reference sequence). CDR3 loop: CASRGIGQGQYGYTF.

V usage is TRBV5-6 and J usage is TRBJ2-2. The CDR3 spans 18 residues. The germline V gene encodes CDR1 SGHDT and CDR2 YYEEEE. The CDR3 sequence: CASSLFLGEMRNTGELFF.

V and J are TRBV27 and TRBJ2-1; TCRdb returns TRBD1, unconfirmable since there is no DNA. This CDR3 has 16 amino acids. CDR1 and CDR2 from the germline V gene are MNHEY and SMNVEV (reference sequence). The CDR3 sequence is CASSFRLTGDYNEQFF.

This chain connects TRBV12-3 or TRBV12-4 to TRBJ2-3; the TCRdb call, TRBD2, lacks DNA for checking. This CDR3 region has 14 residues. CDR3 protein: CASRREVSTDTQYF.

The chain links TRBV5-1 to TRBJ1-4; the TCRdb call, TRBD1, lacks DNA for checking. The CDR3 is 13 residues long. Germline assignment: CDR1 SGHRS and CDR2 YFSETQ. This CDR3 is CASTQGAAEKLFF.

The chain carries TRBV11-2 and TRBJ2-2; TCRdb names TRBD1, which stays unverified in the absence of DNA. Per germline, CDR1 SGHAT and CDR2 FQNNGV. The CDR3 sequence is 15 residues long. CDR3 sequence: CASSSGTGRTGELFF.

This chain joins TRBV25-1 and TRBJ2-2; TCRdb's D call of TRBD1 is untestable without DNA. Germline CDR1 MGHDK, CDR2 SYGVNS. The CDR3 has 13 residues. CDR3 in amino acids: CASMTPGAGELFF.

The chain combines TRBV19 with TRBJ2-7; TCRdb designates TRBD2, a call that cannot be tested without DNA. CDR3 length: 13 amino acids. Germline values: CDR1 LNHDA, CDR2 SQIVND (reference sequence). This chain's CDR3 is CASSNGSGHEQYF. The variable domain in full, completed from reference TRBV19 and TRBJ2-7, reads DGGITQSPKYLFRKEGQNVTLSCEQNLNHDAMYWYRQDPGQGLRLIYYSQIVNDFQKGDIAEGYSVSREKKESFPLTVTSAQKNPTAFYLCASSNGSGHEQYFGPGTRLTVT.

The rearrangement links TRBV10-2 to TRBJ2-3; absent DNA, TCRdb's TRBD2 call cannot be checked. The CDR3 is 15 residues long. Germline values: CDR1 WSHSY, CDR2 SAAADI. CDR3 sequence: CASSELGLSTDTQYF.

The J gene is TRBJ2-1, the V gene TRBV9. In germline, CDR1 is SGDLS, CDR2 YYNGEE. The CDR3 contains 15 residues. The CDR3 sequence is CASSATISSYNEQFF.

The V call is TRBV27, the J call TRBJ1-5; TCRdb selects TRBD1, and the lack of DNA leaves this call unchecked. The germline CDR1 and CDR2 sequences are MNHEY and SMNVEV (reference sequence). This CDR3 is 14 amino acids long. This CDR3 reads CASSSSGRNQPQHF.

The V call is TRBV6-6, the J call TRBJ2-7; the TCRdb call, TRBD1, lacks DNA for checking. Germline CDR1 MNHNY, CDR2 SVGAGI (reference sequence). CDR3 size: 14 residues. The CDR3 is CASSQTGSPYEQYF.

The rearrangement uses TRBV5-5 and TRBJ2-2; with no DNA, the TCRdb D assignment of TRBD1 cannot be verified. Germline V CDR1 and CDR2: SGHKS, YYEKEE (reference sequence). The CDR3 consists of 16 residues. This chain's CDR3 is CASSLGTAAPTGELFF.

The CDR3 sequence: CASSLGAGELFF. The chain combines TRBV5-1 with TRBJ2-2. This CDR3 is 12 amino acids long. The germline V gene encodes CDR1 SGHRS and CDR2 YFSETQ.

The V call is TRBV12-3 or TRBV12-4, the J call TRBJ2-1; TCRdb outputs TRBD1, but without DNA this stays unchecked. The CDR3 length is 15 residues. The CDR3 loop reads CASEQRARGGDEQFF.

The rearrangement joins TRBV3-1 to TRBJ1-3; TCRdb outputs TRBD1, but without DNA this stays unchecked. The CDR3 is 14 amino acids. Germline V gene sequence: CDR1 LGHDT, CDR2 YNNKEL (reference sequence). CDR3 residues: CASSQAQGRNTIYF.

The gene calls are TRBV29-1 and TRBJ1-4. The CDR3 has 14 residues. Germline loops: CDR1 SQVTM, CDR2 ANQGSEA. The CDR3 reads CSARFTVGNEKLFF.

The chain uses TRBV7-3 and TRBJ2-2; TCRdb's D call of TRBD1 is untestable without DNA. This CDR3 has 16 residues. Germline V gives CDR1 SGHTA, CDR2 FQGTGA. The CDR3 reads CASSLEPGPGTGELFF. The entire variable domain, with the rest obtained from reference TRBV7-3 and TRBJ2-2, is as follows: GAGVSQTPSNKVTEKGKYVELRCDPISGHTALYWYRQSLGQGPEFLIYFQGTGAADDSGLPNDRFFAVRPEGSVSTLKIQRTERGDSAVYLCASSLEPGPGTGELFFGEGSRLTVL.

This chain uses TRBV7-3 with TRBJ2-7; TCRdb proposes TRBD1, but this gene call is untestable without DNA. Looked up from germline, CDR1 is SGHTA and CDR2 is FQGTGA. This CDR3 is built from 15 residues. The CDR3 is CASSLRGQGNYEQYF.

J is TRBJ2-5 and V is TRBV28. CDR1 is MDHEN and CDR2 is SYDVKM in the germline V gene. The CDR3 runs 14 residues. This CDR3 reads CASSGPNEQETQYF. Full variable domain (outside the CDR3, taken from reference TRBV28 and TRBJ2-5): DVKVTQSSRYLVKRTGEKVFLECVQDMDHENMFWYRQDPGLGLRLIYFSYDVKMKEKGDIPEGYSVSREKKERFSLILESASTNQTSMYLCASSGPNEQETQYFGPGTRLLVL.

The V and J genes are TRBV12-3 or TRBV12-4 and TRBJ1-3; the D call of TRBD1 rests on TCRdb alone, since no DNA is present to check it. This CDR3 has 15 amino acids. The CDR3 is CASSPGASSGNTIYF.